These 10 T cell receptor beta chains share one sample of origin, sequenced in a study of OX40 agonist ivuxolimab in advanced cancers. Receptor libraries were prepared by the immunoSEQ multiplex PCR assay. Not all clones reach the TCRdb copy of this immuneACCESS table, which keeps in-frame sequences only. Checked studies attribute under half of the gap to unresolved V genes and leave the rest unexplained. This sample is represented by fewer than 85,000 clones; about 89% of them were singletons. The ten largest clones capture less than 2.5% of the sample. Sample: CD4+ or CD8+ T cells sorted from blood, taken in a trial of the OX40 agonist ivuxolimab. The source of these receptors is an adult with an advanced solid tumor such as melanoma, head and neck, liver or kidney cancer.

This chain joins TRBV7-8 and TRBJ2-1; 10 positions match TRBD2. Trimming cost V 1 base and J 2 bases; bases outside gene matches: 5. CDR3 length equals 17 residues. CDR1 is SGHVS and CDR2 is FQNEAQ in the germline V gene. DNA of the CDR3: TGTGCCAGCAGCTTAGGGTCCCTAGCGGGAGCCTACAATGAGCAGTTCTTC. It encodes CASSLGSLAGAYNEQFF.

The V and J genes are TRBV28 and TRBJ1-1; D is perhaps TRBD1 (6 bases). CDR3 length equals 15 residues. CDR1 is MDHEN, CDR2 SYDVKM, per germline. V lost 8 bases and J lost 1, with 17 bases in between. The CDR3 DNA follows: TGTGCCAGCGGCTTACCGGACAGATCGAACACTGAAGCTTTCTTT. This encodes CASGLPDRSNTEAFF.

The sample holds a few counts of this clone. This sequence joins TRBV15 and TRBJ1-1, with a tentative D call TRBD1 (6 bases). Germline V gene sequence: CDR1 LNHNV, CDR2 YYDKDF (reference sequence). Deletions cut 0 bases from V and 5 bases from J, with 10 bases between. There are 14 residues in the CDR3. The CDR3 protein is CATSRDRGGTEAFF. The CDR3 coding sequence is TGTGCCACCAGCAGAGACAGGGGAGGTACTGAAGCTTTCTTT.

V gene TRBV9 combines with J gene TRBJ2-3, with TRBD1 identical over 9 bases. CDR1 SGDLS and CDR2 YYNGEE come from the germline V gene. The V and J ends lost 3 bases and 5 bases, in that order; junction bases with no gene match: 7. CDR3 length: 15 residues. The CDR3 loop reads CASSAQGAQRDTQYF. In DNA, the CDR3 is TGTGCCAGCAGCGCACAGGGGGCGCAACGAGATACGCAGTATTTT.

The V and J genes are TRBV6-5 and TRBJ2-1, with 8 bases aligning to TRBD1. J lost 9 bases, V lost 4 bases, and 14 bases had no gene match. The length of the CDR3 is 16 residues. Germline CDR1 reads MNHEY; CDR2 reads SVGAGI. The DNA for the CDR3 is TGTGCCAGCAGTTTAGGGAGCTCGGACAGGGTGGGTGAGCAGTTCTTC. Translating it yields CASSLGSSDRVGEQFF.

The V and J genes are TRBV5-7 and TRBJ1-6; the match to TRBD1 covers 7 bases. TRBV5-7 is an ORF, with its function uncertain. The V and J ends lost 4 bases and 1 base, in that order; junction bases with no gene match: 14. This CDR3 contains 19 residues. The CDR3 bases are TGTGCCAGCAGCCCGAAGGGGTCAGGGGGTAGGTCCTATAATTCACCCCTCCACTTT. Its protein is CASSPKGSGGRSYNSPLHF.

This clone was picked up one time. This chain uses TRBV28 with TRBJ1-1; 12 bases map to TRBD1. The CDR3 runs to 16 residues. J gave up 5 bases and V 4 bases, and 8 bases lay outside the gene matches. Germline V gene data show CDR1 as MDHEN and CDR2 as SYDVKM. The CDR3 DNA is TGTGCCAGCAGTTCACCCGGGACAGGGGGCAGGACTGAAGCTTTCTTT. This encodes CASSSPGTGGRTEAFF.

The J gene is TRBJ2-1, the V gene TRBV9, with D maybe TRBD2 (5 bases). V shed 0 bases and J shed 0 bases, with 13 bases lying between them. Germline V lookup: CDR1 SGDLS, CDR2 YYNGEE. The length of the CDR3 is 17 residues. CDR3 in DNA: TGTGCCAGCAGCGTAGTAGATGAGGGTGCCTCCTACAATGAGCAGTTCTTC. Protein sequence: CASSVVDEGASYNEQFF.

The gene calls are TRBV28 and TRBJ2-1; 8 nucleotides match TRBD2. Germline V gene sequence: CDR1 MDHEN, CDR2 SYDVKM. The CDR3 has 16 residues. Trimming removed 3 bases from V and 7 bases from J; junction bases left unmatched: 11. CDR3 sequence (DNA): TGTGCCAGCAGTTTCCCGAGCGGACTAGCTGTGAATGAGCAGTTCTTC. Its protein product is CASSFPSGLAVNEQFF. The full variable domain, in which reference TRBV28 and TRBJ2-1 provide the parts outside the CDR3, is DVKVTQSSRYLVKRTGEKVFLECVQDMDHENMFWYRQDPGLGLRLIYFSYDVKMKEKGDIPEGYSVSREKKERFSLILESASTNQTSMYLCASSFPSGLAVNEQFFGPGTRLTVL.

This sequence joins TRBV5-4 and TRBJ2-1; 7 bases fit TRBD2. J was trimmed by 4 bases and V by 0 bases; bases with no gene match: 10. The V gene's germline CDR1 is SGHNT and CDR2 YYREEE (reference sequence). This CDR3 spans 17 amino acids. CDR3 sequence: CASSLDPGLSNYNEQFF. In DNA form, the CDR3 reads TGTGCCAGCAGCTTGGACCCGGGACTATCGAATTACAATGAGCAGTTCTTC.